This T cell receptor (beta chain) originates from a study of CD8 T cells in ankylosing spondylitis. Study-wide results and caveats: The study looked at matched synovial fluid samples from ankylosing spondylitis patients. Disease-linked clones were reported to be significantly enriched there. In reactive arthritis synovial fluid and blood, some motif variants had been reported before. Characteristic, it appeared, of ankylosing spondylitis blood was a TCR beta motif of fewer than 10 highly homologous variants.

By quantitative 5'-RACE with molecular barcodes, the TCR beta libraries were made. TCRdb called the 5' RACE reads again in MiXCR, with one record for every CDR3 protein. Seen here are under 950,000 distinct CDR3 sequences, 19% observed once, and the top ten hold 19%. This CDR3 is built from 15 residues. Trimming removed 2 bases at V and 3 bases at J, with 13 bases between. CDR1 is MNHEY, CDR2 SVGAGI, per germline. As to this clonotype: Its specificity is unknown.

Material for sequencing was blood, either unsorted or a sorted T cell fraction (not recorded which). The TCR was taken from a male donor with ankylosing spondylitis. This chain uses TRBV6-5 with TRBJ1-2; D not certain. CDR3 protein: CASSYRPSAHYGYTF. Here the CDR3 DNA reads TGTGCCAGCAGTTACAGACCCTCGGCCCACTATGGCTACACCTTC.